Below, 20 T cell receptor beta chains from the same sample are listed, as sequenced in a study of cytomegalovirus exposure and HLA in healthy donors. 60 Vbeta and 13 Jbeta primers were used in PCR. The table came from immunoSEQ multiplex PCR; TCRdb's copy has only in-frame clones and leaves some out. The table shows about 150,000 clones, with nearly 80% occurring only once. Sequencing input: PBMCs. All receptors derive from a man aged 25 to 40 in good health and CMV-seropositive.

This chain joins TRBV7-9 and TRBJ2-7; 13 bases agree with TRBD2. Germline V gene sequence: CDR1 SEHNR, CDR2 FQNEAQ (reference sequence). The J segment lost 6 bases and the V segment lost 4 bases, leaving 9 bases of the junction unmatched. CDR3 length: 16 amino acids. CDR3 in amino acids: CASSSARLAGGAEQYF. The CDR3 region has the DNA TGTGCCAGCAGCTCCGCCCGACTAGCGGGAGGAGCCGAGCAGTACTTC.

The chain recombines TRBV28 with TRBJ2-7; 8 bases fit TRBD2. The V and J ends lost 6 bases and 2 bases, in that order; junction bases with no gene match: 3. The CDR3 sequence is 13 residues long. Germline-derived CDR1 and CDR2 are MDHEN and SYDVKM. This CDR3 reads CASSTSGTYEQYF. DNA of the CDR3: TGTGCCAGCAGCACTAGCGGCACCTACGAGCAGTACTTC.

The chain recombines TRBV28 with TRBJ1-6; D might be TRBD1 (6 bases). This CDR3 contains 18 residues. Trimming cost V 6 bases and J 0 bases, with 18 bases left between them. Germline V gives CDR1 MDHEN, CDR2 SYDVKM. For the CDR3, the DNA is TGTGCCAGCAGCTACCACAAAAAACAGGGCTCCTATAATTCACCCCTCCACTTT. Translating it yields CASSYHKKQGSYNSPLHF.

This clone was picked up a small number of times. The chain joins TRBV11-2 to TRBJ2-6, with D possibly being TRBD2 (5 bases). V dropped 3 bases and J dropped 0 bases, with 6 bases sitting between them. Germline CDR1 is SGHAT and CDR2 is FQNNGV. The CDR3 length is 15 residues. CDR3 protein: CASSLDFSGANVLTF. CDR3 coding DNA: TGTGCCAGCAGCTTGGACTTCTCTGGGGCCAACGTCCTGACTTTC.

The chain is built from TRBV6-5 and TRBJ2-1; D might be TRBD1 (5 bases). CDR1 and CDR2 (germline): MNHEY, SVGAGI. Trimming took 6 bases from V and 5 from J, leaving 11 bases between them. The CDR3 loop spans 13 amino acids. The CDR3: CASRVDRNNEQFF. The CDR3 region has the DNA TGTGCCAGCAGGGTTGACAGAAACAATGAGCAGTTCTTC.

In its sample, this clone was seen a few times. The CDR3 protein is CASSPVGSGNNEQFF. CDR3 bases: TGCGCCAGCAGCCCCGTGGGTAGCGGGAACAATGAGCAGTTCTTC. V is TRBV10-1 and J is TRBJ2-1; 8 nucleotides align to TRBD2. The CDR3 has 15 amino acids. Germline trimming cut 6 bases from V and 5 bases from J; bases unmatched to any gene: 9. The germline CDR1 and CDR2 sequences are WNHNN and SYGVQD (reference sequence).

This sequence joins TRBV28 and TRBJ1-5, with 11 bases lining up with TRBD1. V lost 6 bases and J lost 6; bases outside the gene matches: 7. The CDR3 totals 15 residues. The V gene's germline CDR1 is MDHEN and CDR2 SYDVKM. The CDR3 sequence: CASSPGQGAGQPQHF. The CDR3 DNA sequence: TGTGCCAGCAGCCCTGGACAGGGGGCGGGTCAGCCCCAGCATTTT.

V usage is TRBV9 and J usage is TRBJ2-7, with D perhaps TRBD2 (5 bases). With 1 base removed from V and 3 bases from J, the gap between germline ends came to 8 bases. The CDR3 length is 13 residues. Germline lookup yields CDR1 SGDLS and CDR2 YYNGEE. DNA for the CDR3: TGTGCCAGCAGCGTAAACGGGAACTACGAGCAGTACTTC. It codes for CASSVNGNYEQYF.

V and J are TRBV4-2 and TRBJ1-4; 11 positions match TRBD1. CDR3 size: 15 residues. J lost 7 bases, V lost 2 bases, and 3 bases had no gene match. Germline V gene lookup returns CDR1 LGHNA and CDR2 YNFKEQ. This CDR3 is CASSQQGQGVEKLFF. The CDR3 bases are TGTGCCAGCAGCCAACAGGGACAGGGGGTTGAAAAACTGTTTTTT.

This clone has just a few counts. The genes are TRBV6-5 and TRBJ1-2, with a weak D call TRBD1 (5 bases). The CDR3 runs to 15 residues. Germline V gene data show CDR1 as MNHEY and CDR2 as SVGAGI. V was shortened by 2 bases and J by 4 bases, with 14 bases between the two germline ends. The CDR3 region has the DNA TGTGCCAGCAGTTACGTCCGGGGGTTCTTCTATGGCTACACCTTC. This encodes CASSYVRGFFYGYTF.

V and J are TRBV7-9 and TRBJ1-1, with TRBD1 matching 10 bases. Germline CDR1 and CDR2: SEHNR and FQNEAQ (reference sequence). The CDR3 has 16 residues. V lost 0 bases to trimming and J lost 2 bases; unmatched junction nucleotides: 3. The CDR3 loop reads CASSLAGQGINTEAFF. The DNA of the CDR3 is TGTGCCAGCAGCTTAGCGGGACAGGGGATTAACACTGAAGCTTTCTTT.

The CDR3, as DNA: TGTGCCAGCAGGATGTTGCGGGAGGTCTCGGGTGAGCAGTTCTTC. It codes for CASRMLREVSGEQFF. The chain combines TRBV2 with TRBJ2-1; TRBD2 matches at 8 bases. Germline-derived CDR1 and CDR2 are SNHLY and FYNNEI. This CDR3 is 15 amino acids long. J was trimmed by 9 bases and V by 6 bases; bases with no gene match: 13.

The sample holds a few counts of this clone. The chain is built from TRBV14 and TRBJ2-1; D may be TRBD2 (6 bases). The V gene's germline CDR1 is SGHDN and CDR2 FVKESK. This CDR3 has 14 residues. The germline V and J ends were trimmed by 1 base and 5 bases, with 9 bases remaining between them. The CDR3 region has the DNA TGTGCCAGCAGCCAAGTGGACTATCACAATGAGCAGTTCTTC. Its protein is CASSQVDYHNEQFF.

The CDR3 is CASSLTMAGGYEQYF. CDR3 nucleotides: TGTGCCAGTAGTCTTACGATGGCGGGAGGTTACGAGCAGTACTTC. The chain recombines TRBV19 with TRBJ2-7; 8 positions agree with TRBD2. Germline loops: CDR1 LNHDA, CDR2 SQIVND (reference sequence). The CDR3 totals 15 residues. Trimming took 5 bases from V and 4 from J; bases not matched to a gene: 10.

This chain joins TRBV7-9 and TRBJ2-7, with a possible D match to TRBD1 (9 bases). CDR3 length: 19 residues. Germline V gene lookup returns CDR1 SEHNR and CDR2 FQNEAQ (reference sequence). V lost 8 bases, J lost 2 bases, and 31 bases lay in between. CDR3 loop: CASLDSTGGVPGLAYEQYF. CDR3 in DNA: TGTGCCAGCCTCGACTCCACAGGGGGCGTCCCGGGACTAGCCTACGAGCAGTACTTC.

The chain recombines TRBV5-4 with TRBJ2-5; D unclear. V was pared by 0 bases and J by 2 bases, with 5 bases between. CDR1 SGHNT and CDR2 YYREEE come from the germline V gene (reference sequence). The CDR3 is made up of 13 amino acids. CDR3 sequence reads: CASSLDQQETQYF. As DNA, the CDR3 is TGTGCCAGCAGCTTGGACCAGCAAGAGACCCAGTACTTC.

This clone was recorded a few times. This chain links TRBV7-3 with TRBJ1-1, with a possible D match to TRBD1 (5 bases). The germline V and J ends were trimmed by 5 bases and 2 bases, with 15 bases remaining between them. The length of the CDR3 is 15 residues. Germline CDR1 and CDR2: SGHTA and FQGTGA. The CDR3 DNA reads TGTGCCAGCAGCCTTCAGGGAGGAGGCAACACTGAAGCTTTCTTT. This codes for CASSLQGGGNTEAFF.

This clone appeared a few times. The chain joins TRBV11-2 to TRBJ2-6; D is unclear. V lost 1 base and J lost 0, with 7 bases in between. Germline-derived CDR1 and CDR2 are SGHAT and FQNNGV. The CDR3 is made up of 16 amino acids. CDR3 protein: CASSLALVSGANVLTF. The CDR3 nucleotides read TGTGCCAGCAGCTTAGCTCTAGTCTCTGGGGCCAACGTCCTGACTTTC.

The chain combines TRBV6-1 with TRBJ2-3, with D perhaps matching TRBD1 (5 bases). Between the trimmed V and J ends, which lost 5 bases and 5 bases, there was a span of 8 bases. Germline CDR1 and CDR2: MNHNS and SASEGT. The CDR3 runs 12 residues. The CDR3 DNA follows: TGTGCCAGCAGTACAGGTGGAGATACGCAGTATTTT. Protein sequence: CASSTGGDTQYF.

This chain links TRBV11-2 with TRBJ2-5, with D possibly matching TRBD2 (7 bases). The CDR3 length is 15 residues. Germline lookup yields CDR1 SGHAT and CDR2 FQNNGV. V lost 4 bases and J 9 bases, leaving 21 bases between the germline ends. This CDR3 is CASSSSGLGGWAQYF. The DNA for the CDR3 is TGTGCCAGCAGCTCATCCGGACTAGGGGGGTGGGCCCAGTACTTC.